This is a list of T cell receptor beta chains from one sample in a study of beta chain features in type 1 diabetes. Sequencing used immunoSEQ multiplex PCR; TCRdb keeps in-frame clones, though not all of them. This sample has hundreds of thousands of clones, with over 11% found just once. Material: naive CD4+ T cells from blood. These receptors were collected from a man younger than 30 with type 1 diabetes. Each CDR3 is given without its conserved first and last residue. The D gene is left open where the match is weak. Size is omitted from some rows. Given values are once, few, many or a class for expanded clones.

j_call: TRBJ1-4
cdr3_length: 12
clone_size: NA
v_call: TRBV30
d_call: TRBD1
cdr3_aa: AWGTGVGGEKLF

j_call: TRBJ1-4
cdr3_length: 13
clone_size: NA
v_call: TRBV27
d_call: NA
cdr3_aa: ASSLWGSGDEKLF

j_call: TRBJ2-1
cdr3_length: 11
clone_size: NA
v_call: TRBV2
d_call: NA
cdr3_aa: ASRISSYNEQF

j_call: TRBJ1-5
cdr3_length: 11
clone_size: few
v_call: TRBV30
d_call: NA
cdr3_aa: AWSLKGVQPQH

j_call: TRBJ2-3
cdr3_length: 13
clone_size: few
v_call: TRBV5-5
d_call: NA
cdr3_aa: ASSLTRGSTDTQY

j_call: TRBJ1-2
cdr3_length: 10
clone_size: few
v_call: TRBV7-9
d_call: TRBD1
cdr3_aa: ASGQGNYGYT

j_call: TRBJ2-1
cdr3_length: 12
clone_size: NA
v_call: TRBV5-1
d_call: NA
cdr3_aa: ASTGTDGDNEQF

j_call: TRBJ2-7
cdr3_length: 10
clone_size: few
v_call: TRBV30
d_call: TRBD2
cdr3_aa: VATSDTYEQY

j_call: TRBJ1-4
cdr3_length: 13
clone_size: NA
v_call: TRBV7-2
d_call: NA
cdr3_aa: ASSAYRATNEKLF

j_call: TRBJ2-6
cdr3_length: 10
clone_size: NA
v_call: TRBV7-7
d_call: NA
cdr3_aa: AWTSGANVLT

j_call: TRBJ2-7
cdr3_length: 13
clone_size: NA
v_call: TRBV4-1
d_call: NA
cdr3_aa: ASSQGDSLTYEQY

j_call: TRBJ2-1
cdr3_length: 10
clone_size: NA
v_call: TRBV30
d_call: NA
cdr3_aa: SLVPSYNEQF